The present TCR beta chain was sequenced within a study of shared clonotypes between healthy human individuals. Division of CD4+ cells produced a CD45RA+ naive subset and a CD45RA-negative memory subset. Germline loops: CDR1 SQVTM, CDR2 ANQGSEA. The CDR3 spans 15 residues. Trimming stripped 2 bases from V and 5 bases from J, with 15 bases between. TCRdb's copy holds only in-frame clones and misses some; the assay was immunoSEQ multiplex PCR. In the table there are roughly 2.5 million clones, approximately 92% of which are singletons. This receptor was taken from a man aged 18 to 29 in good health. Sequencing was done on a sample of naive CD4+ T cells sorted from blood. The subset was: CD45RA+ positively selected. V usage is TRBV29-1 and J usage is TRBJ2-2; tentatively, D is TRBD1 or TRBD2 (6 bases each). The CDR3 DNA reads as TGCAGCGTTGAAAGGGGGGCCGGTGTAACCGGGGAGCTGTTTTTT. Residues: CSVERGAGVTGELFF.